The TCR beta chain described here comes from a study of Ad26.COV2.S vaccination and SARS-CoV-2 variants. Noted treatment: some 19 received Ad26.COV2.S at low or high dose, single or two shots; 5 received placebo; per-sample allocation not given. Day 63 after the first injection of vaccine or placebo was the sampling time. The protocol was immunoSEQ multiplex PCR, while the TCRdb copy is restricted to in-frame clones and leaves out a portion. The data show under 600,000 clones, about 88% seen once. Per germline, CDR1 LNHDA and CDR2 SQIVND (reference sequence). The V end was cut by 7 bases, the J end by 4 bases, with 16 bases between. CDR3 length: 14 residues.

This chain connects TRBV19 to TRBJ1-2, with D unclear. The sequences come from peripheral blood, collected in a trial of Ad26.COV2.S vaccine versus placebo. The sequence was obtained from a person aged 18-65 years who received the Ad26.COV2.S COVID-19 vaccine or a placebo. In nucleotides, the CDR3 is TGTGCCAGTACCCCGGCCCTCTGGGGCTATGGCTACACCTTC. This translates into CASTPALWGYGYTF.